The 18 T cell receptor beta chains in this list originate from one sample, sequenced in a study of cytomegalovirus exposure and HLA in healthy donors. Sequenced by immunoSEQ multiplex PCR; TCRdb stores in-frame clones only, minus some. This table holds 250,000 to 350,000 clones, nearly 90% found once. Sequencing used PBMCs. Receptors were obtained from a man aged 25 to 45 in good health and CMV-seronegative.

In its sample, this clone was seen a few times. The chain has TRBV7-6 and TRBJ1-5, with 7 positions matching TRBD1. This CDR3 spans 15 amino acids. V lost 2 bases to trimming and J lost 6 bases; unmatched junction nucleotides: 7. Germline CDR1 is SGHVS and CDR2 is FNYEAQ. The CDR3 DNA reads TGTGCCAGCAGCTTAATAGGGGGCCCGGCTCAGCCCCAGCATTTT. Residues: CASSLIGGPAQPQHF.

As to this clone: A read error may account for a junction end that differs from germline. The rearrangement uses TRBV11-3 and TRBJ1-1; 8 nucleotides match TRBD1. The CDR3 spans 15 residues. Germline CDR1 reads SGHNT; CDR2 reads YENEEA. CDR3 DNA: TGTGCCAGCAGCATACGATCGGGACAGGCTTTTCCCGTGATCTTT. Translated, it gives CASSIRSGQAFPVIF.

This clone has just a few counts. This chain connects TRBV19 to TRBJ2-7; TRBD1 might be the D (6 bases). The CDR3 sequence is 13 residues long. V gave up 4 bases and J gave up 4 bases, with 11 bases separating them. CDR1 LNHDA and CDR2 SQIVND come from the germline V gene (reference sequence). In DNA, the CDR3 is TGTGCCAGTAGTACTACTACAGGGTACGAGCAGTACTTC. Residues: CASSTTTGYEQYF.

This clone has only a few counts. The V call is TRBV7-8, the J call TRBJ1-1; D gene ambiguous. The CDR3 has 13 amino acids. V was shortened by 4 bases and J by 0 bases, with 6 bases between the two germline ends. Germline loops: CDR1 SGHVS, CDR2 FQNEAQ. CDR3 residues: CASSYSLNTEAFF. The CDR3 DNA reads TGTGCCAGCAGCTACAGTTTGAACACTGAAGCTTTCTTT.

The chain links TRBV5-1 to TRBJ1-5; no definite D call. The CDR3 is 16 residues long. The V and J ends lost 0 bases and 4 bases respectively, with 14 bases between them. Germline values: CDR1 SGHRS, CDR2 YFSETQ. The CDR3 loop reads CASSLEVSYSNQPQHF. As DNA, the CDR3 is TGCGCCAGCAGCTTGGAAGTTAGTTACTCGAATCAGCCCCAGCATTTT.

This chain uses TRBV19 with TRBJ2-6; D is ambiguous. Trimming took off 3 bases at V and 3 bases at J, with 9 bases between the two ends. CDR3 size: 15 residues. The germline V gene encodes CDR1 LNHDA and CDR2 SQIVND (reference sequence). For the CDR3, the DNA is TGTGCCAGTAGTATTAGTCCATTTGGGGCCAACGTCCTGACTTTC. Translation: CASSISPFGANVLTF.

The chain joins TRBV27 to TRBJ2-6, with 8 positions matching TRBD2. CDR3 size: 17 residues. The germline V gene encodes CDR1 MNHEY and CDR2 SMNVEV (reference sequence). Trimming took 3 bases from V and 2 from J; bases not matched to a gene: 6. CDR3: CASSLLAGFTGANVLTF. The DNA of the CDR3 is TGTGCCAGCAGTTTGTTAGCGGGGTTTACTGGGGCCAACGTCCTGACTTTC. Full variable domain (outside the CDR3, taken from reference TRBV27 and TRBJ2-6): EAQVTQNPRYLITVTGKKLTVTCSQNMNHEYMSWYRQDPGLGLRQIYYSMNVEVTDKGDVPEGYKVSRKEKRNFPLILESPSPNQTSLYFCASSLLAGFTGANVLTFGAGSRLTVL.

The chain joins TRBV27 to TRBJ1-5; a possible D gene is TRBD1 (6 bases). The V end lost 5 bases, the J end lost 1 base, and 12 bases lay between the germline ends. Germline lookup yields CDR1 MNHEY and CDR2 SMNVEV (reference sequence). The CDR3 is 15 residues long. The CDR3 nucleotides read TGTGCCAGCAGTCAAAAAACAGGGAGCAATCAGCCCCAGCATTTT. It yields the protein CASSQKTGSNQPQHF.

The chain links TRBV6-1 to TRBJ2-1; 10 bases align to TRBD2. The CDR3 has 15 residues. The V and J ends lost 6 bases and 7 bases, in that order; junction bases with no gene match: 9. CDR1 MNHNS and CDR2 SASEGT come from the germline V gene. The DNA for the CDR3 is TGTGCCAGCAGCGACGCTAGCGGGGGAAAGAATGAGCAGTTCTTC. Its translation is CASSDASGGKNEQFF.

This clone was detected only a few times. This chain connects TRBV11-2 to TRBJ1-1, with TRBD1 matching 9 bases. V was clipped by 5 bases and J by 2 bases; unmatched bases: 6. Looked up from germline, CDR1 is SGHAT and CDR2 is FQNNGV. The CDR3 sequence is 15 residues long. CDR3 sequence (DNA): TGTGCCAGCAGCCCCCGGGACAGGGTAAACACTGAAGCTTTCTTT. Its translation is CASSPRDRVNTEAFF.

This chain joins TRBV29-1 and TRBJ2-7; 7 bases are shared with TRBD2. The CDR3 is 15 amino acids. Trimming took 1 base from V and 0 from J; bases not matched to a gene: 6. Germline CDR1 reads SQVTM; CDR2 reads ANQGSEA. In DNA form, the CDR3 reads TGCAGCGTTGAAGTCTCGCGGGGGAGCTCCTACGAGCAGTACTTC. Its protein is CSVEVSRGSSYEQYF.

The chain is built from TRBV6-5 and TRBJ2-7, with D perhaps matching TRBD1 (6 bases). This CDR3 spans 13 amino acids. CDR1 MNHEY and CDR2 SVGAGI come from the germline V gene. Deletions cut 5 bases from V and 1 base from J, with 9 bases between. The CDR3 DNA sequence: TGTGCCAGCAGTCTAGACAGGTCCTACGAGCAGTACTTC. Translation: CASSLDRSYEQYF.

The chain combines TRBV7-6 with TRBJ1-3; 11 bases align to TRBD1. This CDR3 comprises 17 residues. Per germline, CDR1 SGHVS and CDR2 FNYEAQ. Losses at the gene ends were 4 bases for V and 0 bases for J; bases not matched to a gene: 5. The CDR3 region is CASSSGTGGISGNTIYF. CDR3 coding DNA: TGTGCCAGCAGCTCAGGGACAGGGGGGATCTCTGGAAACACCATATATTTT.

V is TRBV5-4 and J is TRBJ2-1; 8 bases map to TRBD2. CDR3 size: 16 residues. Germline-derived CDR1 and CDR2 are SGHNT and YYREEE (reference sequence). Losses at the gene ends were 3 bases for V and 4 bases for J; bases not matched to a gene: 9. Here the CDR3 reads CASSSGGGGNYNEQFF. CDR3 in DNA: TGTGCCAGCAGCTCTGGTGGCGGGGGGAATTACAATGAGCAGTTCTTC.

This sequence joins TRBV6-5 and TRBJ1-1; D call uncertain. The V and J ends lost 2 bases and 10 bases respectively, with 14 bases between them. CDR1 is MNHEY, CDR2 SVGAGI, per germline. CDR3 length: 13 amino acids. The CDR3 nucleotides are TGTGCCAGCAGTTACGGTTATAATACCGGAGCTTTCTTT. This codes for CASSYGYNTGAFF.

This chain joins TRBV7-6 and TRBJ2-5; 10 bases line up with TRBD2. Germline trimming cut 3 bases from V and 5 bases from J; bases unmatched to any gene: 6. CDR1 is SGHVS, CDR2 FNYEAQ, per germline. This CDR3 is 15 amino acids long. The CDR3 loop is CASSFSGGKSETQYF. For the CDR3, the DNA is TGTGCCAGCAGCTTTAGCGGGGGGAAGTCGGAGACCCAGTACTTC. Full variable domain (missing parts from reference TRBV7-6 and TRBJ2-5): GAGVSQSPRYKVTKRGQDVALRCDPISGHVSLYWYRQALGQGPEFLTYFNYEAQQDKSGLPNDRFSAERPEGSISTLTIQRTEQRDSAMYRCASSFSGGKSETQYFGPGTRLLVL.

The chain joins TRBV11-3 to TRBJ2-2, with TRBD2 matching 10 bases. This CDR3 is built from 18 residues. Losses at the gene ends were 3 bases for V and 5 bases for J; bases not matched to a gene: 12. Germline V CDR1 and CDR2: SGHNT, YENEEA. Written as DNA, the CDR3 is TGTGCCAGCAGCTTGAGCCTAGCGGGGGCGGAAGGGACCGGGGAGCTGTTTTTT. Encoded protein: CASSLSLAGAEGTGELFF. Based on the CDR3 plus reference TRBV11-3 and TRBJ2-2, the full variable domain is EAGVVQSPRYKIIEKKQPVAFWCNPISGHNTLYWYLQNLGQGPELLIRYENEEAVDDSQLPKDRFSAERLKGVDSTLKIQPAELGDSAVYLCASSLSLAGAEGTGELFFGEGSRLTVL.

The chain joins TRBV21-1 to TRBJ1-2; TRBD1, the table's D call, was not compared with the DNA. TRBV21-1 is described as a pseudogene. This CDR3 spans 11 amino acids. The CDR3 spells CASILPGHDTF. The CDR3, as DNA: TGTGCCAGCATTCTACCGGGACACGACACCTTC.